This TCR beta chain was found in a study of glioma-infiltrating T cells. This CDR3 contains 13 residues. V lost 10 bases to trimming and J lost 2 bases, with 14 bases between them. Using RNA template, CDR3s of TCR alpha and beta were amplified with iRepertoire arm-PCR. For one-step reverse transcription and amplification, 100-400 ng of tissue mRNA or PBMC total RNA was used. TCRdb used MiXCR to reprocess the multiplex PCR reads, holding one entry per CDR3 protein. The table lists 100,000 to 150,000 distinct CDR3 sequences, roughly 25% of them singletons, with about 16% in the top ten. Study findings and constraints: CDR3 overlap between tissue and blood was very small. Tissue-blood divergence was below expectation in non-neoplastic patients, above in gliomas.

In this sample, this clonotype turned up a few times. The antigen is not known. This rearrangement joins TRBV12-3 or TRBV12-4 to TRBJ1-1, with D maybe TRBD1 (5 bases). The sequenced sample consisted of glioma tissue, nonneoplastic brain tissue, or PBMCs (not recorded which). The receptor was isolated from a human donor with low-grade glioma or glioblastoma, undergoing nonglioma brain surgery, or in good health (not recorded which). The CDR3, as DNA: TGTGCCATGGGGCGGACATACAACACTGAAGCTTTCTTT. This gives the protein CAMGRTYNTEAFF.